This T cell receptor (beta chain) is drawn from a study of blood T cells in healthy people across ages (dated by TCRdb to the mid-2010s). Regarding the complete study: In model experiments, template switching captured roughly one uniquely barcoded TCR beta cDNA molecule for every two T cells. Using deep sequencing normalized with unique cDNA molecular identifiers, the study measured how TCR beta repertoire diversity changes with age. The donors were divided into four age groups: young (average approximately 17 years), middle-aged (about 41), aged (about 61) and long-lived (about 84). To avoid experimental bias, donors of different ages were distributed randomly across sequencing lanes. For two donors (one aged 18 to 29 and one aged 80 or older), the study analyzed two additional independent replicas of 1 million unique cDNA reads from the same blood draw. Overall study results and their limits: Observed TCR beta diversity correlated strongly with the percentage of naive T cells measured by flow cytometry. Observed TCR beta diversity per million T cells fell roughly linearly with age, and a significant reduction was already apparent by age around 40. The long-lived group showed more naive CD4+ T cells, fewer expanded clones and increased TCR diversity than the aged group, suggesting age selection. Conclusive comparison of naive and antigen-experienced compartments was prevented by the profiling of bulk unsorted PBMCs. The CMV infection status of donors was not known, potentially confounding age-related changes in expanded clonotypes. Estimates of total diversity based on one million sequenced T cells were considered lower bounds and underestimates.

Receptor amplification or capture employed 5' RACE. Data came from an Illumina HiSeq 2500. The second PCR ran for about 6 to 12 cycles and used a J-beta primer mix along with a sample-barcoded 5' primer. Each TCR beta cDNA molecule received a unique molecular identifier from a template-switch 5' adaptor carrying 12 random nucleotides. Each sample yielded at least 2.5 million CDR3-containing paired-end reads. The Mint cDNA synthesis kit, primed by a TRBC-specific oligonucleotide, was used to synthesize first-strand cDNA from all RNA. All cDNA was treated with uracil-DNA glycosylase and then went through a first 18-cycle PCR with the universal primers M1SS and BC2_uni_R. Under the source paper's analysis protocol: Normalization of each sample was performed by random selection of 1 million high-quality reads, each carrying a distinct molecular identifier. Instead of being binned into consensus sequences, reads that shared molecular identifiers were thrown out. MiTCR, run with a Q25 quality threshold and the strictest error-elimination algorithm, handled CDR3 identification, clonotype clustering and error correction. A nonparametric unseen species model using Euler transformation provided a lower-bound estimate of total TCR beta diversity. The public reads were reanalyzed by TCRdb: fastp trimming at Q25, MiXCR alignment, in-frame beta chains only. Each entry merges the rows of one CDR3 protein and shows their most common DNA and genes. The V and J calls and clone size come from TCRdb's table, not from the authors' own analysis. The sample data list about 1.6 million distinct CDR3 sequences, and almost 35% of these were observed just once. About 10% of the sample rests with the top ten.

The trim is 7 bases for V and 7 bases for J, with a gap of 20 bases between the germline ends. The CDR3 has 15 amino acids, counting the end cysteine and phenylalanine. Only the CDR3 region is kept as DNA, spanning 45 bases read in frame from base 1. CDR1 MDHEN and CDR2 SYDVKM are derived from the germline V gene. The donors were 40 or so Caucasian individuals from Russia, aged roughly 6 to 100 years, who were systemically healthy. Each donor gave roughly 9.5 milliliters of peripheral blood, collected into EDTA-treated Vacutainer tubes. Ficoll-Paque density-gradient centrifugation was used to isolate PBMCs, with at least 7 million per sample. Total RNA was extracted from PBMCs with Trizol reagent, with at least 5 micrograms obtained per sample. The percentages of naive CD45RAhigh/CD27high T cells were determined by flow cytometry on a PBMC aliquot from every donor. This clonotype appeared a few times. Its recognized antigen is unknown. Per-base qualities were not stored, and no clone one base away is much larger.

The clonotype originates from a woman in her 30s in good health. Specimen: blood. Recombination connected TRBV28 to TRBJ1-5; TRBD1 is a possible D gene, resting on 6 matching bases. The CDR3 protein is CASKQGRAGGQPQHF. The bases read TGTGCCAGCAAACAGGGAAGGGCCGGGGGGCAGCCCCAGCATTTT. Outside the CDR3, residues come from the reference TRBV28 and TRBJ1-5 proteins, so the full variable domain is: DVKVTQSSRYLVKRTGEKVFLECVQDMDHENMFWYRQDPGLGLRLIYFSYDVKMKEKGDIPEGYSVSREKKERFSLILESASTNQTSMYLCASKQGRAGGQPQHFGDGTRLSIL.